The 13 T cell receptor beta chains presented below share a single source sample, sequenced in a study of T cells in Graves' hyperthyroidism and ophthalmopathy. The source material, RNA transcripts, was used to amplify TCR beta CDR3 regions. HTBI primers drove first-round RT-PCR of the TCR CDR3. TCRdb re-analysed the multiplex PCR reads in MiXCR, keeping a single row per CDR3 protein. This table holds about 480,000 distinct CDR3 sequences, approximately 25% found once. Material for sequencing was blood. These TCRs come from a woman in her 30s with Graves' ophthalmopathy.

This clonotype was observed a handful of times. This chain connects TRBV11-1 to TRBJ1-1; unclear D gene. Germline V gene lookup returns CDR1 SGHAT and CDR2 FQDESV (reference sequence). The V end lost 2 bases, the J end lost 8 bases, and 12 bases lay between the germline ends. The CDR3 loop spans 13 amino acids. The CDR3 sequence: CASSLRWVTEAFF. The CDR3 nucleotides read TGTGCCAGCAGCTTAAGGTGGGTGACCGAAGCTTTCTTT.

Ten or more counts support this clonotype. V gene TRBV5-1 combines with J gene TRBJ1-1; possible D gene TRBD1, 6 bases. CDR1 and CDR2 from the germline V gene are SGHRS and YFSETQ. The V end lost 0 bases, the J end lost 11 bases, and 14 bases lay between the germline ends. The CDR3 runs to 13 residues. CDR3 amino acids: CASSLAGQGLAFF. For the CDR3, the DNA is TGCGCCAGCAGCTTGGCCGGTCAGGGGTTGGCTTTCTTT.

This clonotype turned up a few times. The CDR3, as DNA: TGTGCCAGCAGCTTAACCGTTCACAGGGTTACCCAAACCAAGGGTTATCAGCCCCAGCATTTT. This translates into CASSLTVHRVTQTKGYQPQHF. The genes are TRBV7-3 and TRBJ1-5; maybe TRBD1 (6 bases). The CDR3 length is 21 residues. V lost 0 bases, J lost 5 bases, and 29 bases lay in between. From germline, CDR1 is SGHTA and CDR2 FQGTGA.

There are many counts of this clonotype. The chain joins TRBV15 to TRBJ2-7; TRBD2 matches 8 bases. With V trimmed by 5 bases and J by 4 bases, 7 bases remained unmatched. The CDR3 length is 14 residues. Per germline, CDR1 LNHNV and CDR2 YYDKDF (reference sequence). Here the CDR3 DNA reads TGTGCCACCAGCCCTCGGGGGGGGCTGTACGAGCAGTACTTC. Translated: CATSPRGGLYEQYF.

A note on this clonotype: This may stem from a read error, because a much larger clone lies one nucleotide away. This sequence joins TRBV28 and TRBJ1-5; the D is unclear. V was pared by 11 bases and J by 7 bases, with 18 bases between. The CDR3 runs 13 residues. Germline lookup yields CDR1 MDHEN and CDR2 SYDVKM. Written as DNA, the CDR3 is TGTGCCGCGCTGCCAAGGTCGGGACAGCCCCAGCATTTT. Amino acids: CAALPRSGQPQHF.

V usage is TRBV12-3 or TRBV12-4 and J usage is TRBJ2-5; 8 bases agree with TRBD2. V was pared by 2 bases and J by 5 bases, with 10 bases of the junction left unmatched. This CDR3 region has 16 residues. CDR3 in amino acids: CASSLYGRETAETQYF. Written as DNA, the CDR3 is TGTGCCAGCAGTTTATACGGGAGGGAGACCGCGGAGACCCAGTACTTC.

This clonotype was seen many times. The J gene is TRBJ1-5, the V gene TRBV4-1; D is undetermined. The CDR3 is 14 amino acids. Germline CDR1 reads MGHRA; CDR2 reads YSYEKL. Trimming shortened V by 7 bases and J by 7 bases, and 17 bases separated the two germline ends. CDR3 DNA sequence: TGCGCCAGCACGAGTACATTGGGAGACCAGCCCCAGCATTTT. It specifies CASTSTLGDQPQHF.

In its sample, this clonotype was seen many times. The V gene is TRBV28, the J gene TRBJ1-2; D gene unclear. Trimming cost V 6 bases and J 4 bases, with 9 bases left between them. Germline CDR1 is MDHEN and CDR2 is SYDVKM. The CDR3 loop spans 12 amino acids. CDR3 protein: CASRLMGYGYTF. The CDR3, as DNA: TGTGCCAGCAGACTTATGGGCTATGGCTACACCTTC.

This clonotype was seen ten or more times. CDR3 protein: CAIAGNYGYTF. The CDR3 DNA sequence: TGTGCCATAGCAGGAAACTATGGCTACACCTTC. The chain carries TRBV28 and TRBJ1-2; D is uncertain. The germline V gene has CDR1 MDHEN and CDR2 SYDVKM. The germline V and J ends were trimmed by 10 bases and 2 bases, with 8 bases remaining between them. The CDR3 extends over 11 amino acids.

This clonotype was seen at least ten times. The V and J genes are TRBV5-6 and TRBJ1-2; possible D gene TRBD1, 5 bases. V was shortened by 4 bases and J by 7 bases, with 8 bases between the two germline ends. Germline V gene lookup returns CDR1 SGHDT and CDR2 YYEEEE. The CDR3 covers 11 residues. CDR3 loop: CASSRDAGYTF. The CDR3 region has the DNA TGTGCCAGCAGCAGGGACGCTGGCTACACCTTC.

The V and J genes are TRBV6-2 or TRBV6-3 and TRBJ2-7; perhaps D is TRBD1 or TRBD2 (5 bases each). Germline V gene sequence: CDR1 MNHEY, CDR2 SVGEGT. V lost 3 bases, J lost 6 bases, and 9 bases lay in between. CDR3 length: 12 amino acids. DNA for the CDR3: TGTGCCAGCAGTTATGGGGGAGTCGAGCAGTACTTC. Translating gives CASSYGGVEQYF.

Many counts were recorded for this clonotype. The V call is TRBV4-1, the J call TRBJ2-7; the D is unclear. This CDR3 region has 14 residues. Germline assignment: CDR1 MGHRA and CDR2 YSYEKL. Deletions cut 2 bases from V and 2 bases from J, with 10 bases between. The CDR3 sequence: CASSQNRQTYEQYF. In nucleotides, the CDR3 is TGCGCCAGCAGCCAAAATCGCCAGACCTACGAGCAGTACTTC.

This clonotype has at least ten counts. The genes are TRBV7-2 and TRBJ2-2, with a weak D call TRBD1 (6 bases). The CDR3 sequence is 14 residues long. Germline loops: CDR1 SGHTA, CDR2 FQGNSA. Trimming stripped 4 bases from V and 7 bases from J, with 13 bases between. The CDR3 loop reads CASSSNRVDGELFF. The CDR3 DNA is TGTGCCAGCAGCTCCAACAGGGTTGACGGGGAGCTGTTTTTT.